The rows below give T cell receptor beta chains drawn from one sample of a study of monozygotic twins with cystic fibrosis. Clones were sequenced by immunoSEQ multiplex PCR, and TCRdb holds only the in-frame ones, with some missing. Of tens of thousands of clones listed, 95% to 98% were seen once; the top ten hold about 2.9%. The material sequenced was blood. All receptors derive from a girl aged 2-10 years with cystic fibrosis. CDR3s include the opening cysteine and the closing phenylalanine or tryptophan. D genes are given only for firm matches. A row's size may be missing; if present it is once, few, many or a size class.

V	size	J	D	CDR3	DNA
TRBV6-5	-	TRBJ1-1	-	CASSRSKNTEAFF	TGTGCCAGCAGTCGTTCAAAGAACACTGAAGCTTTCTTT
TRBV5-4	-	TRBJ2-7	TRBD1	CASSFIDRGHEQYF	TGTGCCAGCAGCTTTATTGACAGGGGCCACGAGCAGTACTTC
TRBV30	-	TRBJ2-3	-	CAWSVLSEVHF	TGTGCCTGGAGTGTACTGTCCGAGGTCCATTTT
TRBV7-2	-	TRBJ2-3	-	CASSLEGRLTDTQYF	TGTGCCAGCAGCTTAGAAGGCCGGTTAACAGATACGCAGTATTTT
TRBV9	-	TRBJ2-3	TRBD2	CASSASGLGTDTQYF	TGTGCCAGCAGCGCCTCGGGACTAGGAACAGATACGCAGTATTTT
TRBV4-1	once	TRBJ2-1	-	CASSTIQGRSSYNEQFF	TGCGCCAGCAGCACTATCCAGGGGCGGAGCTCCTACAATGAGCAGTTCTTC
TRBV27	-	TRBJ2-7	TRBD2	CASRPLLGTTAHEQYF	TGTGCCAGCCGTCCCCTACTCGGGACTACCGCCCACGAGCAGTACTTC
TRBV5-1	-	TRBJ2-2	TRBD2	CASSSLTGTSGRSPGELFF	TGCGCCAGCAGCTCCTTAACCGGGACTAGCGGGAGGTCCCCCGGGGAGCTGTTTTTT
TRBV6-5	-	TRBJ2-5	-	CASRRDNRYQETQYF	TGTGCCAGCAGACGAGATAACCGGTACCAAGAGACCCAGTACTTC
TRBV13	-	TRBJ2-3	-	CASSLETERDTQYF	TGTGCCAGCAGCTTGGAGACTGAGAGAGATACGCAGTATTTT
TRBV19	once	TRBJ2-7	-	CASSIARGSYEQYF	TGTGCCAGTAGTATTGCGAGGGGCTCCTACGAGCAGTACTTC
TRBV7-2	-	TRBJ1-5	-	CASSLGYWGSNQPQHF	TGTGCCAGCAGCTTGGGGTATTGGGGGAGCAATCAGCCCCAGCATTTT
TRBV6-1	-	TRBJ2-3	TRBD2	CASSEGPGRADTQYF	TGTGCCAGCAGTGAAGGGCCAGGGAGGGCAGATACGCAGTATTTT
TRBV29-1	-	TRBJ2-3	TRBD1	CSSLRRGQGGDTQYF	TGCAGCTCCCTCCGGAGGGGACAGGGGGGGGATACGCAGTATTTT
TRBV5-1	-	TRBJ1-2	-	CASSPRTESNYGYTF	TGCGCCAGCAGCCCGCGGACGGAATCCAACTATGGCTACACCTTC
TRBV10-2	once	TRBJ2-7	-	CASSAGGEQYF	TGCGCCAGCAGTGCCGGGGGCGAGCAGTACTTC
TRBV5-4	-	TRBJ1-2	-	CASSFDGRANGYTF	TGTGCCAGCAGCTTCGACGGCAGGGCTAATGGCTACACCTTC
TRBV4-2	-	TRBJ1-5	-	CASSHVNQPQHF	TGTGCCAGCAGCCACGTCAATCAGCCCCAGCATTTT
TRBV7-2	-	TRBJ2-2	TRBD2	CASRAGLAGGRVGELFF	TGTGCCAGCAGGGCGGGACTAGCGGGAGGCAGGGTCGGGGAGCTGTTTTTT
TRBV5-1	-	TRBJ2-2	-	CASSWDVGELFF	TGCGCCAGCAGCTGGGACGTCGGGGAGCTGTTTTTT
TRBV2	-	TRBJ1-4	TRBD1	CASGRQGSAEKLFF	TGTGCCAGCGGACGACAGGGGTCGGCTGAAAAACTGTTTTTT
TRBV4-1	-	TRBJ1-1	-	CASSQFLGAFTEAFF	TGCGCCAGCAGCCAGTTTTTGGGGGCTTTCACTGAAGCTTTCTTT
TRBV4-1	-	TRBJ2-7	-	CASSQEIQGLSYEQYF	TGCGCCAGCAGCCAAGAAATCCAGGGGTTATCCTACGAGCAGTACTTC
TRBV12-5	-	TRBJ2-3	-	CASGLVLVTDTQYF	TGTGCTAGTGGTTTGGTACTAGTAACAGATACGCAGTATTTT